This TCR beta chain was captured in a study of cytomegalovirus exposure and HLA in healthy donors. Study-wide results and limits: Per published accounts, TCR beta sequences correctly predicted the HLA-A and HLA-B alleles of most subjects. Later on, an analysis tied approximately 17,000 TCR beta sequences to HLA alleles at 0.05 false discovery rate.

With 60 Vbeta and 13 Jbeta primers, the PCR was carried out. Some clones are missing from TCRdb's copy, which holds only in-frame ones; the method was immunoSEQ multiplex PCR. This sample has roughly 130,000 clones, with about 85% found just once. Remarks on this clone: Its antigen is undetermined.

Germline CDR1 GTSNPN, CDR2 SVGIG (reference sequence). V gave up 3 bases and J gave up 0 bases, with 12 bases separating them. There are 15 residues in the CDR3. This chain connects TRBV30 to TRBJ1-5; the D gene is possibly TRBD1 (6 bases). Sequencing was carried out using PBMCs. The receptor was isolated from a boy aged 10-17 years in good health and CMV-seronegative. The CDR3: CAWSKDSHSNQPQHF. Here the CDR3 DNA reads TGTGCCTGGAGCAAGGACAGCCATAGCAATCAGCCCCAGCATTTT.